These 5 T cell receptor beta chains share one sample of origin, sequenced in a study of T cells in Graves' hyperthyroidism and ophthalmopathy. Using RNA transcripts as the source, TCR beta CDR3 regions were amplified. The HTBI set primed first-round TCR CDR3 RT-PCR. MiXCR, applied by TCRdb to the multiplex PCR reads, yields one record per CDR3 protein. The sample consists of approximately 620,000 distinct CDR3 sequences, more than 11% of them appearing once. The specimen sequenced was blood. Every receptor here comes from a woman between 25 and 40 years old with Graves' hyperthyroidism that later progressed to Graves' ophthalmopathy.

The sample holds a few counts of this clonotype. The genes are TRBV7-8 and TRBJ2-2, with 8 bases identical to TRBD2. CDR3 size: 16 residues. The germline CDR1 and CDR2 sequences are SGHVS and FQNEAQ. V was clipped by 1 base and J by 5 bases; unmatched bases: 6. DNA of the CDR3: TGTGCCAGCAGCTTAGAGTACGCGGGGGGAACCGGGGAGCTGTTTTTT. Translated: CASSLEYAGGTGELFF. The complete variable domain, with remaining parts taken from reference TRBV7-8 and TRBJ2-2, reads GAGVSQSPRYKVAKRGQDVALRCDPISGHVSLFWYQQALGQGPEFLTYFQNEAQLDKSGLPSDRFFAERPEGSVSTLKIQRTQQEDSAVYLCASSLEYAGGTGELFFGEGSRLTVL.

The chain's CDR3 is CASSLATGRVEAFF. As DNA, the CDR3 is TGTGCCAGCAGTTTAGCGACAGGGAGGGTTGAAGCTTTCTTT. The V and J genes are TRBV28 and TRBJ1-1, with 7 bases matching TRBD1. CDR3 length equals 14 residues. The V segment lost 2 bases and the J segment 7 bases; nucleotides outside the gene matches: 7. Germline V gene sequence: CDR1 MDHEN, CDR2 SYDVKM.

This clonotype showed up just a few times. The chain is built from TRBV4-2 and TRBJ1-4; TRBD1 matches at 11 bases. Germline assignment: CDR1 LGHNA and CDR2 YNFKEQ. J lost 4 bases, V lost 4 bases, and 8 bases had no gene match. CDR3 length: 17 residues. The CDR3 sequence is CASSLGQGALDNEKLFF. As DNA, the CDR3 is TGTGCCAGCAGCCTCGGACAGGGGGCGCTGGATAATGAAAAACTGTTTTTT.

This CDR3 is CASSPDRADGYTF. CDR3 nucleotides: TGCGCCAGCAGCCCAGACAGGGCGGATGGCTACACCTTC. The rearrangement uses TRBV5-1 and TRBJ1-2, with 7 bases lining up with TRBD1. Germline V CDR1 and CDR2: SGHRS, YFSETQ. The ends lost 4 bases at V and 6 bases at J; junction bases unmatched: 6. The CDR3 is 13 residues long.

V and J are TRBV4-2 and TRBJ2-7; perhaps TRBD2 as D (6 bases). This CDR3 spans 16 amino acids. V shed 1 base and J shed 5 bases, with 18 bases lying between them. Germline assignment: CDR1 LGHNA and CDR2 YNFKEQ. CDR3 region: CASSQVGGSRSHEQYF. The CDR3 nucleotides read TGTGCCAGCAGCCAAGTTGGGGGGAGTCGTTCCCACGAGCAGTACTTC.